This TCR beta chain was retrieved from a study of T cell changes during pregnancy in multiple sclerosis (dated by TCRdb to the late 2010s). Looking at the study overall: The study looked at changes in the T cell repertoire across pregnancy in women with multiple sclerosis.

The CDR3 holds 15 amino acids from the cysteine to the phenylalanine. Just the 45-base CDR3 DNA is kept, in frame starting at base 1. Relative to germline, V is missing 6 bases and J is missing 6 bases, with 9 bases of the junction outside any gene match. CDR1 and CDR2 are read off the germline V gene as MDHEN and SYDVKM. The library was made by the immunoSEQ multiplex PCR assay. TCRdb took this table from immuneACCESS and kept in-frame rearrangements with V and J called. Such tables lack part of the clones; where checked against another copy, unresolved V genes explain under half of the gap, and the rest is unexplained. The sample table holds 52,000 or so clones, of which 70% to 90% were seen once. The biggest ten clones account for approximately 0.6% of the sample. This clone was detected only once. The specificity of this receptor is unknown. Per-nucleotide qualities are absent, and no much larger clonotype sits a single base away.

The rearranged chain carries TRBV28 and TRBJ2-7, and 12 bases in between align with TRBD1. The TCR was taken from a female donor with multiple sclerosis, enrolled in a pregnancy study. The sequences come from CD4+ T cells from peripheral blood mononuclear cells, collected in the first trimester of pregnancy. Here the CDR3 is given as CASRSSGTGGLEQYF. The nucleotide sequence is TGTGCCAGCAGATCCTCCGGGACAGGGGGCCTCGAGCAGTACTTC. Full variable domain (CDR3 extended with the reference TRBV28 and TRBJ2-7 proteins): DVKVTQSSRYLVKRTGEKVFLECVQDMDHENMFWYRQDPGLGLRLIYFSYDVKMKEKGDIPEGYSVSREKKERFSLILESASTNQTSMYLCASRSSGTGGLEQYFGPGTRLTVT.